Listed below are T cell receptor beta chains from one sample, sequenced in a study of radiotherapy plus CTLA-4 blockade in lung cancer. Data came from immunoSEQ multiplex PCR; TCRdb stores just in-frame clones and leaves some out. The table lists about 120,000 clones, 65% to 85% of them singletons. The source material was peripheral blood, sampled from a patient treated with radiotherapy plus ipilimumab. These receptors came from a human donor with non-small cell lung cancer who had a partial response to radiotherapy plus ipilimumab. Both conserved end residues are part of each CDR3. The order of the fields is V gene, J gene, clone size, D gene, CDR3 length, CDR3 DNA, CDR3 protein. D genes are given only for firm matches. Only some rows state a clone size, as once, few, many or a class for expanded clones.

TRBV4-1,TRBJ2-1,NA,TRBD2,15,TGCGCCAGCAGCCAAGTAGGCGGGAGAGGCAATGAGCAGTTCTTC,CASSQVGGRGNEQFF
TRBV28,TRBJ1-4,NA,NA,16,TGTGCCAGCAGTTTACCAACAGGGCCAACTAATGAAAAACTGTTTTTT,CASSLPTGPTNEKLFF
TRBV14,TRBJ1-2,NA,NA,15,TGTGCCAGCAGCCAGTACAGTGTAGGTCTCTATGGCTACACCTTC,CASSQYSVGLYGYTF
TRBV5-4,TRBJ2-7,NA,NA,13,TGTGCCAGCTGGCGGGACAGCCTCTACGAGCAGTACTTC,CASWRDSLYEQYF
TRBV11-2,TRBJ1-2,few,TRBD1,13,TGTGCCAGCAGCCCCGGGACAGGGACTGGCTACACCTTC,CASSPGTGTGYTF
TRBV29-1,TRBJ2-5,NA,NA,13,TGCAGCGTTGAAGGACACGTCCAAGAGACCCAGTACTTC,CSVEGHVQETQYF
TRBV2,TRBJ1-1,once,NA,14,TGTGCCAGCAGGTATTTCAGTGGGAACACTGAAGCTTTCTTT,CASRYFSGNTEAFF
TRBV5-1,TRBJ1-1,NA,NA,12,TGCGCCAGCAGCAATTCCGGGACATGGGCTTTCTTT,CASSNSGTWAFF
TRBV5-6,TRBJ1-1,NA,TRBD1,17,TGTGCCAGCAGCTTGGCCTTACAGGGGCCCCAAGACACTGAAGCTTTCTTT,CASSLALQGPQDTEAFF
TRBV10-2,TRBJ2-1,NA,TRBD2,19,TGCGCCAGCGGCCAAGGGGGACTAGCGGGGTTGAAGCATTACAATGAGCAGTTCTTC,CASGQGGLAGLKHYNEQFF
TRBV11-3,TRBJ2-4,NA,TRBD1,16,TGTGCCAGCAGCTCAAACAGGGGGTTAGCCAAAAACATTCAGTACTTC,CASSSNRGLAKNIQYF
TRBV27,TRBJ1-4,NA,TRBD1,17,TGTGCCAGCAGCCGAGACAGGGTTCGCGGGGGGTATGAAAAACTGTTTTTT,CASSRDRVRGGYEKLFF
TRBV11-1,TRBJ2-3,NA,TRBD2,14,TGTGCCAGCAGCTTCACTAGCGGCACAGATACGCAGTATTTT,CASSFTSGTDTQYF
TRBV2,TRBJ2-7,few,NA,14,TGTGCCAGCAGTGAAATAGGGAGACGTGGCGAGCAGTACTTC,CASSEIGRRGEQYF
TRBV10-1,TRBJ2-1,NA,TRBD2,15,TGCGCCAGCAGTGAGTCGGCTAGCGGGTCGAATGAGCAGTTCTTC,CASSESASGSNEQFF
TRBV7-9,TRBJ1-2,few,NA,11,TGTGCCAGCAGCTTCAGGGCCCGGACCACCTTC,CASSFRARTTF
TRBV9,TRBJ2-7,NA,NA,17,TGTGCCAGCAGCCCCCGGGACCCCGGTCTCCTTCCTAGCGAGCAGTACTTC,CASSPRDPGLLPSEQYF
TRBV5-1,TRBJ2-7,NA,NA,13,TGCGCCAGCAGTCCAGTATCCACCTACGAGCAGTACTTC,CASSPVSTYEQYF
TRBV6-5,TRBJ1-5,NA,TRBD1,14,TGTGCCAGCAGTATAAGGACAGGAGATCAGCCCCAGCATTTT,CASSIRTGDQPQHF
TRBV6-6,TRBJ1-1,NA,NA,14,TGTGCCAGCAGGCGAATCAACTTGAACACTGAAGCTTTCTTT,CASRRINLNTEAFF
TRBV19,TRBJ1-5,NA,TRBD1,14,TGTGCCAGTAATACAGGGGGTCTAGTTCAGCCCCAGCATTTT,CASNTGGLVQPQHF
TRBV4-1,TRBJ1-3,NA,TRBD1,15,TGCGCCAGCAGCCGCGAACAGGGGCCTGGAAACACCATATATTTT,CASSREQGPGNTIYF
TRBV6-5,TRBJ1-3,once,TRBD1,13,TGTGCCAGCAAATCGACAGGGCCAAACACCATATATTTT,CASKSTGPNTIYF
TRBV30,TRBJ2-7,NA,TRBD2,14,TGTGCCTGGAGTGTAGGGACTAGCGGGAACGAGCAGTACTTC,CAWSVGTSGNEQYF
TRBV19,TRBJ2-1,NA,TRBD1,15,TGTGCCAGTAGCCGTCGCACAGGGGGCTATGGTGAGCAGTTCTTC,CASSRRTGGYGEQFF
TRBV5-1,TRBJ1-3,medium-sized,NA,15,TGCGCCAGCAGCTTGGGACAGCCCGGAGGAAACACCATATATTTT,CASSLGQPGGNTIYF
TRBV2,TRBJ1-1,NA,NA,17,TGTGCCAGCAGGGGGGGATCCGGGGGGCCGATAAGGAATAAAGCTTTCTTT,CASRGGSGGPIRNKAFF
TRBV28,TRBJ1-1,NA,NA,14,TGTGCCAGCAGTTTAGGCGGGAGGGGCACTGAAGCTTTCTTT,CASSLGGRGTEAFF
TRBV4-3,TRBJ2-4,NA,TRBD2,17,TGCGCCAGCAGCCGCCGGATGGGTGGGCGGGGGGAAAACATTCAGTACTTC,CASSRRMGGRGENIQYF
TRBV5-1,TRBJ2-7,NA,TRBD2,20,TGCGCCAGCAGCTTGGGTTTTGTGGGGAGGGTCGGGCCAGGGCACTACGAGCAGTACTTC,CASSLGFVGRVGPGHYEQYF
TRBV15,TRBJ2-1,NA,TRBD2,16,TGTGCCACCAGCAGACCCGGGACTAGCTTTTACAATGAGCAGTTCTTC,CATSRPGTSFYNEQFF
TRBV19,TRBJ1-5,NA,NA,13,TGTGCCAGCGGTAGACAGTTGAATCAGCCCCAGCATTTT,CASGRQLNQPQHF